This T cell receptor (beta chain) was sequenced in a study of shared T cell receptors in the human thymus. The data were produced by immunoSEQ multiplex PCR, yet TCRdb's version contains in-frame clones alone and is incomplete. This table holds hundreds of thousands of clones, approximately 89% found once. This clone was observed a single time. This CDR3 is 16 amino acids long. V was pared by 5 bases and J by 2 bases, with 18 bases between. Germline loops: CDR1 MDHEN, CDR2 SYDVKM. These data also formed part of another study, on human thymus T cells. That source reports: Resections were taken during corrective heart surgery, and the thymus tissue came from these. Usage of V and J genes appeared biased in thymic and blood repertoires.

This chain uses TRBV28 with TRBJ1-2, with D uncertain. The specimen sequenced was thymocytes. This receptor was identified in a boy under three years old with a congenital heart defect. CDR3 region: CASSLSPTGGNYGYTF. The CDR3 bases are TGTGCCAGCAGTCTCTCCCCGACGGGAGGAAACTATGGCTACACCTTC.